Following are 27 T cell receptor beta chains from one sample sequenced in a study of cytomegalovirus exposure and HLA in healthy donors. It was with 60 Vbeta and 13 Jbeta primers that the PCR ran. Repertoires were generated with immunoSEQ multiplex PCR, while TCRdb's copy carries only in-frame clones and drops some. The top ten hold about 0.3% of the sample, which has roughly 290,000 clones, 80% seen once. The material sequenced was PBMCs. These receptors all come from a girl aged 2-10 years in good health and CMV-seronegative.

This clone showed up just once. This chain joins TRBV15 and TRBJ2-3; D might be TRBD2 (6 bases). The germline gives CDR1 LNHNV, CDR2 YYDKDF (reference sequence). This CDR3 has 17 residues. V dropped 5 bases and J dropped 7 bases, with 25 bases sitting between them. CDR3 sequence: CATSPREALSPSHTQYF. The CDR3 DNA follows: TGTGCCACCAGCCCGAGGGAGGCCCTCAGCCCTTCTCATACGCAGTATTTT.

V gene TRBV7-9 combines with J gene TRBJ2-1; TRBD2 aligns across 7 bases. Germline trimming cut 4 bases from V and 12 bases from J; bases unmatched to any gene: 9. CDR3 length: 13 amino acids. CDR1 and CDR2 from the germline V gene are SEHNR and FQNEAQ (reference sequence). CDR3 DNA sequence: TGTGCCAGCAGCTCCCCTCCTAGCGGTACGCAGTTCTTC. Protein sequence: CASSSPPSGTQFF. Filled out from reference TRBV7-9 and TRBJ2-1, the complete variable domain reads DTGVSQNPRHKITKRGQNVTFRCDPISEHNRLYWYRQTLGQGPEFLTYFQNEAQLEKSRLLSDRFSAERPKGSFSTLEIQRTEQGDSAMYLCASSSPPSGTQFFGPGTRLTVL.

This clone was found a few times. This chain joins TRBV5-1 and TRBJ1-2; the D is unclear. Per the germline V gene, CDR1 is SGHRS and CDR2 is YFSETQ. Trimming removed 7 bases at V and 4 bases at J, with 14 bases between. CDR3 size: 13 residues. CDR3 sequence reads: CASRLQVLYGYTF. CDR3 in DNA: TGCGCCAGCCGTCTTCAAGTACTCTATGGCTACACCTTC.

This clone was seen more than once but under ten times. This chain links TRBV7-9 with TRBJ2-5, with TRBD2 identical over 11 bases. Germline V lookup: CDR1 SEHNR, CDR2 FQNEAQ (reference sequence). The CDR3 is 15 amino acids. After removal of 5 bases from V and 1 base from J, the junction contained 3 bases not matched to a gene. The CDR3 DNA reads TGTGCCAGCAGCCAGACTAGCGGGGCCCAAGAGACCCAGTACTTC. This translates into CASSQTSGAQETQYF.

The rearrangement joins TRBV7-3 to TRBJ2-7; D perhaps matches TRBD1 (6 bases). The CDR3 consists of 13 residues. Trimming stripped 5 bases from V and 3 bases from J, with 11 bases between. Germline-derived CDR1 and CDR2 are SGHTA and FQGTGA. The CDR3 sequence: CASSPLDSYEQYF. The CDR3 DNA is TGTGCCAGCAGCCCCCTGGACAGCTACGAGCAGTACTTC.

In DNA, the CDR3 is TGCGCCAGCAGTTACCTCGCGGGGACAGGGCCCTACAATGAGCAGTTCTTC. This translates into CASSYLAGTGPYNEQFF. V gene TRBV5-1 combines with J gene TRBJ2-1; 9 bases are a match to TRBD1. The CDR3 contains 17 residues. Germline V CDR1 and CDR2: SGHRS, YFSETQ. V dropped 5 bases and J dropped 2; count of bases not matched to a gene: 11.

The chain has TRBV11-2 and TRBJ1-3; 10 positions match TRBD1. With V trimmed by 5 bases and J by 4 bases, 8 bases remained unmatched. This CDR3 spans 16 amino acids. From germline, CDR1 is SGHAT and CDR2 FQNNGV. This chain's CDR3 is CASSRWDRGFGNTIYF. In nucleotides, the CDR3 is TGTGCCAGCAGCCGGTGGGACAGGGGATTCGGAAACACCATATATTTT.

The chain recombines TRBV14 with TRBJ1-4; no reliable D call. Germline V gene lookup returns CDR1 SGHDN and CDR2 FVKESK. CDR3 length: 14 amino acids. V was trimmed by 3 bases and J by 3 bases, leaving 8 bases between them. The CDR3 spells CASSHWAANEKLFF. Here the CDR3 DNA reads TGTGCCAGCAGCCATTGGGCAGCTAATGAAAAACTGTTTTTT.

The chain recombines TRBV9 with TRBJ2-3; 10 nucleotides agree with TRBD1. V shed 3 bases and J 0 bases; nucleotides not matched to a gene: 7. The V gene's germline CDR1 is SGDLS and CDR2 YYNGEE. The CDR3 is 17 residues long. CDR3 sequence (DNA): TGTGCCAGCAGCGCTTCGACAGGGGGCCCTAGCACAGATACGCAGTATTTT. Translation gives CASSASTGGPSTDTQYF.

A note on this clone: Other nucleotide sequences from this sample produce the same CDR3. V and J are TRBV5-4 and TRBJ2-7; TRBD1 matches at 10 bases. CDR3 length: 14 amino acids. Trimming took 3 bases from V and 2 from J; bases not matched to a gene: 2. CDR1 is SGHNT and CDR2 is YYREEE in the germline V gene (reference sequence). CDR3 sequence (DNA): TGTGCCAGCAGCTCCGGACAGGGGGCCTACGAGCAGTACTTC. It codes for CASSSGQGAYEQYF.

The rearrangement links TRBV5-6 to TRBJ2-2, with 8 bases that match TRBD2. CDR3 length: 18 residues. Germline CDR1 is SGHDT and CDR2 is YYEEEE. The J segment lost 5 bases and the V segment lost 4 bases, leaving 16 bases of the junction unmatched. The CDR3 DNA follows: TGTGCCAGCAGCCCTTTTTACCGCGGGGGGCGGTGGACCGGGGAGCTGTTTTTT. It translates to CASSPFYRGGRWTGELFF.

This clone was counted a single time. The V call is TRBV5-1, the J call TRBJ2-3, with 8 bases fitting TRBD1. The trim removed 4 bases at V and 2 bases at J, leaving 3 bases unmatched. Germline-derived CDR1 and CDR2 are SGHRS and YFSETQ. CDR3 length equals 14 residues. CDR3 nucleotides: TGCGCCAGCAGCCGGGGACAGGACACAGATACGCAGTATTTT. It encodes CASSRGQDTDTQYF.

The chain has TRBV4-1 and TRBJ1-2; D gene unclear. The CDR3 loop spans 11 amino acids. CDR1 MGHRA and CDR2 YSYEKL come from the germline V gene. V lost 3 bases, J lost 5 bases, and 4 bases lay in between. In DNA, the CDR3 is TGCGCCAGCAGCCACGGGTATGGCTACACCTTC. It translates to CASSHGYGYTF.

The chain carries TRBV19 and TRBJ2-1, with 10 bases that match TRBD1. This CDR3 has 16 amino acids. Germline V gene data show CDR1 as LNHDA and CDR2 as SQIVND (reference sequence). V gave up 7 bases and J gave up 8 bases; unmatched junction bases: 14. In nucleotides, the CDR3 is TGTGCCAGTAAAAACATGTTGGGGACAGGGGACCATGAGCAGTTCTTC. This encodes CASKNMLGTGDHEQFF.

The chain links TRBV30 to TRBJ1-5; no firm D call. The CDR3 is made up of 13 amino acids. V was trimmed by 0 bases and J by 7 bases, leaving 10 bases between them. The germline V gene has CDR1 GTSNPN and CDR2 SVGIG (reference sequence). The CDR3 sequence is CAWSVAGKQPQHF. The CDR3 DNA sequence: TGTGCCTGGAGTGTAGCGGGGAAGCAGCCCCAGCATTTT.

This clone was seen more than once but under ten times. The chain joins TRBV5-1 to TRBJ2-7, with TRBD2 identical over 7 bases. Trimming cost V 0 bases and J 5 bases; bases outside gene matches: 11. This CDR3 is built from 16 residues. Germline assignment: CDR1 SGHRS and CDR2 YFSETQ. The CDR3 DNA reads TGCGCCAGCAGCTTGGATAGCGGGCGCTCGTGGGACGAGCAGTACTTC. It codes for CASSLDSGRSWDEQYF.

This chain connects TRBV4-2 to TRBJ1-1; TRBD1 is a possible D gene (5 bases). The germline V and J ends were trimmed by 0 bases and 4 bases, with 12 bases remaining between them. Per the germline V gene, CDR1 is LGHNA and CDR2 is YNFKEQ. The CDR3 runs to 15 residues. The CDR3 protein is CASSQDLGGGTEAFF. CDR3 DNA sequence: TGTGCCAGCAGCCAAGATCTTGGGGGGGGCACTGAAGCTTTCTTT.

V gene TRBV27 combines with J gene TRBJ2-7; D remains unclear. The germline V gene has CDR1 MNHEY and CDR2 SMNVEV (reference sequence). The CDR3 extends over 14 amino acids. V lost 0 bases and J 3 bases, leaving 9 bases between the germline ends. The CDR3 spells CASSLSNPGYEQYF. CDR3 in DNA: TGTGCCAGCAGTTTATCGAACCCCGGCTACGAGCAGTACTTC.

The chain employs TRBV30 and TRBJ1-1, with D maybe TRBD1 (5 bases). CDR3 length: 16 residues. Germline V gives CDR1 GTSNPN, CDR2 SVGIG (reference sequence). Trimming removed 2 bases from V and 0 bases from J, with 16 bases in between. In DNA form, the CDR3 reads TGTGCCTGGAGTCGACAGACAAGTCAGCTGAACACTGAAGCTTTCTTT. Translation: CAWSRQTSQLNTEAFF. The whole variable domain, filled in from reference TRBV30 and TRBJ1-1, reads SQTIHQWPATLVQPVGSPLSLECTVEGTSNPNLYWYRQAAGRGLQLLFYSVGIGQISSEVPQNLSASRPQDRQFILSSKKLLLSDSGFYLCAWSRQTSQLNTEAFFGQGTRLTVV.

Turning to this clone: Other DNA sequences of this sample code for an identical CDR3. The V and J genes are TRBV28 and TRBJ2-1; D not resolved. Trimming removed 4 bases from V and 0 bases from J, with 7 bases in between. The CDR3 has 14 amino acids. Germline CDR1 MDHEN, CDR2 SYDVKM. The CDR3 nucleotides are TGTGCCAGCAGTTCCGGTGGCTCCTACAATGAGCAGTTCTTC. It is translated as CASSSGGSYNEQFF.

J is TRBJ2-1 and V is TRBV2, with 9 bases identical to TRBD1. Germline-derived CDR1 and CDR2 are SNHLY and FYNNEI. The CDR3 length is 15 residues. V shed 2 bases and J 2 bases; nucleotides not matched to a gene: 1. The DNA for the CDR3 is TGTGCCAGCAGTGAACGGGACAGGGCCTACAATGAGCAGTTCTTC. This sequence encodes CASSERDRAYNEQFF.

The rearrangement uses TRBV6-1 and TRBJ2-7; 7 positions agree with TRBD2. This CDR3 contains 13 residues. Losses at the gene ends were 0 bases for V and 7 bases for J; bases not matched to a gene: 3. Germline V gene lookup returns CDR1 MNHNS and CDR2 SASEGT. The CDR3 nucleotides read TGTGCCAGCAGTGAAGCTAGCGGGTTGGAGCAGTACTTC. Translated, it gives CASSEASGLEQYF.

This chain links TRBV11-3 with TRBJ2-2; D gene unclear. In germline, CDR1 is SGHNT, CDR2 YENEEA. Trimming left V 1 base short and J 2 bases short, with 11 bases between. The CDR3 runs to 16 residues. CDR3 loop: CASSLAAGRNTGELFF. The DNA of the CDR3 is TGTGCCAGCAGCTTAGCGGCAGGCAGAAACACCGGGGAGCTGTTTTTT.

The CDR3 DNA follows: TGCGCCAGCAGGAGACGAGCGGGGGGCTACAATGAGCAGTTCTTC. Translated, it gives CASRRRAGGYNEQFF. The V and J genes are TRBV5-1 and TRBJ2-1, with 9 bases aligning to TRBD2. The germline V gene has CDR1 SGHRS and CDR2 YFSETQ. J was trimmed by 3 bases and V by 5 bases; bases with no gene match: 6. This CDR3 has 15 residues.

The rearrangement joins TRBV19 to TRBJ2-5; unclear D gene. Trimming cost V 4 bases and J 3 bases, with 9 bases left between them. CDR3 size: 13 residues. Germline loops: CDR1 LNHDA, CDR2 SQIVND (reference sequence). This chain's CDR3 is CASSNRAKETQYF. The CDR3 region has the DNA TGTGCCAGTAGTAACAGAGCTAAAGAGACCCAGTACTTC.

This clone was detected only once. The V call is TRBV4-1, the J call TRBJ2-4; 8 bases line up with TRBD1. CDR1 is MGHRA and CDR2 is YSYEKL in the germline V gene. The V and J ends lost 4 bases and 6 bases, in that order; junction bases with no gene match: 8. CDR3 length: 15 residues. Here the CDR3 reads CASSPGPGGINIQYF. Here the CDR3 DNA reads TGCGCCAGCAGCCCGGGCCCAGGGGGCATAAACATTCAGTACTTC.

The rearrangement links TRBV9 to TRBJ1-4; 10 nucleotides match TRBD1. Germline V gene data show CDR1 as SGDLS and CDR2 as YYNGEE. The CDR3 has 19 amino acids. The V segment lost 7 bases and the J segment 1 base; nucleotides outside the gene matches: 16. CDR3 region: CASAHNRDRGPGTNEKLFF. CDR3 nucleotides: TGTGCCAGCGCCCACAATCGGGACAGGGGTCCGGGAACTAATGAAAAACTGTTTTTT.